This T cell receptor beta chain emerged from a study of beta chain features in type 1 diabetes. In the study overall: Age and gender were similar between patients and healthy donors, as were cell yields. Study outcomes and limitations: Unsettled here was the matter of whether HLA type influences TCRB rearrangement. In every one of the four CD4+ subsets, TCRB CDR3s were moderately but significantly shorter in Type 1 diabetes patients.

Germline-derived CDR1 and CDR2 are LNHDA and SQIVND (reference sequence). This CDR3 is 13 amino acids long. Trimming pared 1 base from V and 2 bases from J, leaving 6 bases between. Expressed TCRB transcripts were sequenced because the entire RNA isolate underwent reverse transcription. Profiled with immunoSEQ multiplex PCR; TCRdb holds only in-frame clones, not every one. Among around 150,000 clones listed, 10% were seen once. This clone turned up a few times. Its target is unknown. Sequenced material: central memory CD4+ T cells from blood. The V and J genes are TRBV19 and TRBJ2-7; possible D gene TRBD1, 5 bases. This clonotype originated in a young man with type 1 diabetes. This chain's CDR3 is CASSIGQPYEQYF. The CDR3 DNA is TGTGCCAGTAGTATAGGACAGCCCTACGAGCAGTACTTC.